The 21 T cell receptor beta chains reported below all come from one sample, sequenced in a study of blood T cell repertoires in COVID-19. TCRdb keeps only in-frame clones here, not all; method: immunoSEQ multiplex PCR. This sample has about 99,000 clones, with 84% found just once. Sequenced input: peripheral blood. The receptors were gathered from a man in his 70s with active or convalescent COVID-19.

The CDR3 coding sequence is TGTGCCAGCAGTGAAGGGGGCGCGAACACTGAAGCTTTCTTT. Its protein product is CASSEGGANTEAFF. The genes are TRBV25-1 and TRBJ1-1; tentatively, D is TRBD1 (6 bases). The CDR3 has 14 residues. Trimming cost V 2 bases and J 1 base, with 8 bases left between them. In germline, CDR1 is MGHDK, CDR2 SYGVNS.

V usage is TRBV5-1 and J usage is TRBJ2-2, with 8 nucleotides matching TRBD2. This CDR3 spans 15 amino acids. V lost 1 base and J lost 3; bases outside the gene matches: 2. The germline CDR1 and CDR2 sequences are SGHRS and YFSETQ. This CDR3 is CASSLTSGDTGELFF. For the CDR3, the DNA is TGCGCCAGCAGCTTGACTAGCGGAGACACCGGGGAGCTGTTTTTT.

The chain recombines TRBV7-2 with TRBJ1-1, with 8 bases lining up with TRBD1. The V gene end was trimmed by 5 bases and the J gene end by 0 bases; junction bases not matched to a gene: 5. CDR1 SGHTA and CDR2 FQGNSA come from the germline V gene. This CDR3 contains 15 residues. The CDR3 is CASSQPGQVNTEAFF. For the CDR3, the DNA is TGTGCCAGCAGCCAACCGGGACAGGTGAACACTGAAGCTTTCTTT.

This clone was counted once. The chain carries TRBV28 and TRBJ2-2; D perhaps matches TRBD1 (6 bases). With 2 bases removed from V and 4 bases from J, the gap between germline ends came to 8 bases. The CDR3 sequence is 14 residues long. Germline V CDR1 and CDR2: MDHEN, SYDVKM. CDR3 in amino acids: CASSLLRGTGELFF. The CDR3 DNA reads TGTGCCAGCAGTTTACTCAGGGGCACCGGGGAGCTGTTTTTT. Filled out from reference TRBV28 and TRBJ2-2, the complete variable domain reads DVKVTQSSRYLVKRTGEKVFLECVQDMDHENMFWYRQDPGLGLRLIYFSYDVKMKEKGDIPEGYSVSREKKERFSLILESASTNQTSMYLCASSLLRGTGELFFGEGSRLTVL.

J is TRBJ1-5 and V is TRBV5-6, with D hard to call. Germline CDR1 and CDR2: SGHDT and YYEEEE. The CDR3 spans 16 residues. V lost 4 bases and J lost 2, with 16 bases in between. The chain's CDR3 is CASSVGPPAGNQPQHF. The CDR3 nucleotides are TGTGCCAGCAGCGTGGGCCCTCCTGCGGGCAATCAGCCCCAGCATTTT.

J is TRBJ2-2 and V is TRBV3-1 (or the pseudogene TRBV3-2); TRBD1 matches 11 bases. This CDR3 has 16 amino acids. The ends lost 4 bases at V and 5 bases at J; junction bases unmatched: 6. The germline gives CDR1 LGHDT, CDR2 YNNKEL (reference sequence). This CDR3 reads CASSPHGTGGTGELFF. CDR3 bases: TGTGCCAGCAGCCCACACGGGACAGGGGGAACCGGGGAGCTGTTTTTT.

This chain joins TRBV3-1 (or the pseudogene TRBV3-2) and TRBJ1-2; weak D call: TRBD1 (5 bases). Germline CDR1 and CDR2: LGHDT and YNNKEL (reference sequence). The CDR3 has 14 amino acids. With 1 base removed from V and 8 bases from J, the gap between germline ends came to 14 bases. The CDR3 coding sequence is TGTGCCAGCAGCCAAGCCGATCAGGGATTCGGCTACACCTTC. Its protein is CASSQADQGFGYTF.

This chain uses TRBV28 with TRBJ2-4; weak D call: TRBD1 (5 bases). This CDR3 comprises 16 residues. Germline assignment: CDR1 MDHEN and CDR2 SYDVKM. Deletions cut 7 bases from V and 2 bases from J, with 18 bases between. The CDR3 DNA follows: TGTGCCAGCACCGATAGCAGGGTGGCTTCCAAAAACATTCAGTACTTC. Its translation: CASTDSRVASKNIQYF. The whole variable domain, filled in from reference TRBV28 and TRBJ2-4, reads DVKVTQSSRYLVKRTGEKVFLECVQDMDHENMFWYRQDPGLGLRLIYFSYDVKMKEKGDIPEGYSVSREKKERFSLILESASTNQTSMYLCASTDSRVASKNIQYFGAGTRLSVL.

The chain combines TRBV5-1 with TRBJ1-1; D gene unclear. The CDR3 runs to 15 residues. The V gene's germline CDR1 is SGHRS and CDR2 YFSETQ. V was pared by 0 bases and J by 3 bases, with 12 bases between. As DNA, the CDR3 is TGCGCCAGCAGCTTGGTTGCGGGTCGGGACACTGAAGCTTTCTTT. Translation gives CASSLVAGRDTEAFF.

The chain is built from TRBV4-2 and TRBJ2-7; no definite D call. Germline V gene sequence: CDR1 LGHNA, CDR2 YNFKEQ. The CDR3 has 14 amino acids. The V end lost 0 bases, the J end lost 0 bases, and 6 bases lay between the germline ends. CDR3 region: CASSQERSSYEQYF. CDR3 in DNA: TGTGCCAGCAGCCAAGAGAGGAGCTCCTACGAGCAGTACTTC.

The V call is TRBV3-1 (or the pseudogene TRBV3-2), the J call TRBJ2-3; 11 positions agree with TRBD2. Germline trimming cut 4 bases from V and 8 bases from J; bases unmatched to any gene: 8. There are 15 residues in the CDR3. CDR1 LGHDT and CDR2 YNNKEL come from the germline V gene (reference sequence). Here the CDR3 reads CASSPIGTSGGTQYF. The DNA for the CDR3 is TGTGCCAGCAGCCCCATCGGGACTAGCGGTGGTACGCAGTATTTT.

The V gene is TRBV6-1, the J gene TRBJ2-1, with 7 bases matching TRBD1. CDR3 length: 18 residues. Trimming at V came to 4 bases and at J to 4 bases, leaving 16 bases not matched to a gene. The germline V gene encodes CDR1 MNHNS and CDR2 SASEGT. The CDR3 loop is CASSVPLDRFGAYNEQFF. The CDR3, as DNA: TGTGCCAGCAGTGTACCATTGGACAGGTTCGGGGCTTACAATGAGCAGTTCTTC.

The rearrangement joins TRBV9 to TRBJ2-3; D is perhaps TRBD2 (6 bases). CDR3 length: 13 residues. Germline CDR1 is SGDLS and CDR2 is YYNGEE. Between the trimmed V and J ends, which lost 2 bases and 8 bases, there was a span of 12 bases. CDR3 nucleotides: TGTGCCAGCAGCGTTTTTGGGGGAGGTACGCAGTATTTT. Its translation is CASSVFGGGTQYF. The complete variable domain, with remaining parts taken from reference TRBV9 and TRBJ2-3, reads DSGVTQTPKHLITATGQRVTLRCSPRSGDLSVYWYQQSLDQGLQFLIQYYNGEERAKGNILERFSAQQFPDLHSELNLSSLELGDSALYFCASSVFGGGTQYFGPGTRLTVL.

This rearrangement joins TRBV29-1 to TRBJ1-1, with D unresolved. The V end was cut by 3 bases, the J end by 3 bases, with 11 bases between. The germline CDR1 and CDR2 sequences are SQVTM and ANQGSEA. The CDR3 contains 13 residues. The CDR3 loop is CSVEGPLHTEAFF. CDR3 bases: TGCAGCGTTGAGGGCCCTTTACACACTGAAGCTTTCTTT. Based on the CDR3 plus reference TRBV29-1 and TRBJ1-1, the full variable domain is SAVISQKPSRDICQRGTSLTIQCQVDSQVTMMFWYRQQPGQSLTLIATANQGSEATYESGFVIDKFPISRPNLTFSTLTVSNMSPEDSSIYLCSVEGPLHTEAFFGQGTRLTVV.

This clone was found once. This chain joins TRBV28 and TRBJ2-5; 7 nucleotides align to TRBD2. Germline CDR1 and CDR2: MDHEN and SYDVKM. The length of the CDR3 is 15 residues. The junction had 9 bases not matched to a gene; V was cut back by 6 bases and J by 2 bases. The CDR3 region has the DNA TGTGCCAGCAGAGGCGGGGGAACGGGACAAGAGACCCAGTACTTC. Translation: CASRGGGTGQETQYF.

The chain has TRBV7-8 and TRBJ1-5, with D maybe TRBD1 (5 bases). The CDR3 is 16 amino acids. Germline values: CDR1 SGHVS, CDR2 FQNEAQ. V dropped 5 bases and J dropped 4 bases, with 18 bases sitting between them. The CDR3 is CASSLRETATNQPQHF. The CDR3 DNA reads TGTGCCAGCAGCCTGAGAGAGACAGCCACGAATCAGCCCCAGCATTTT.

The chain combines TRBV28 with TRBJ2-1; TRBD2 matches 11 bases. Per the germline V gene, CDR1 is MDHEN and CDR2 is SYDVKM. The CDR3 consists of 20 residues. V shed 5 bases, J shed 0 bases, and the junction held 15 bases outside the gene matches. This CDR3 is CASSPLNGLAGGSSYNEQFF. CDR3 coding DNA: TGTGCCAGCAGTCCCCTCAATGGGCTAGCGGGGGGATCCTCCTACAATGAGCAGTTCTTC.

The rearrangement uses TRBV6-5 and TRBJ2-4; D is perhaps TRBD2 (6 bases). The CDR3 length is 14 residues. The ends were cut back, 5 bases at V and 6 bases at J, with 14 bases in the middle. Germline V gene lookup returns CDR1 MNHEY and CDR2 SVGAGI. The DNA for the CDR3 is TGTGCCAGCAGTCCGCGGGGCGGGGTAAACATTCAGTACTTC. Amino acids: CASSPRGGVNIQYF.

The gene calls are TRBV7-9 and TRBJ2-5, with a weak D call TRBD2 (5 bases). CDR3 length: 13 amino acids. Trimming stripped 7 bases from V and 5 bases from J, with 14 bases between. Looked up from germline, CDR1 is SEHNR and CDR2 is FQNEAQ (reference sequence). DNA for the CDR3: TGTGCCAGCACTAGCATGTACGCTGAGACCCAGTACTTC. This codes for CASTSMYAETQYF.

CDR3 bases: TGTGCCTGGAGTGTACGGGGGGCTGGAAACACCATATATTTT. Its translation is CAWSVRGAGNTIYF. V usage is TRBV30 and J usage is TRBJ1-3; D might be TRBD1 (5 bases). The CDR3 has 14 residues. Germline CDR1 GTSNPN, CDR2 SVGIG (reference sequence). Trimming shortened V by 0 bases and J by 2 bases, and 8 bases separated the two germline ends.

The chain links TRBV29-1 to TRBJ2-7; D may be TRBD1 (5 bases). V lost 7 bases and J lost 2, with 9 bases in between. The CDR3 has 11 residues. The germline CDR1 and CDR2 sequences are SQVTM and ANQGSEA. CDR3 in DNA: TGCAGCGCTTCGACAGCCTACGAGCAGTACTTC. It encodes CSASTAYEQYF.